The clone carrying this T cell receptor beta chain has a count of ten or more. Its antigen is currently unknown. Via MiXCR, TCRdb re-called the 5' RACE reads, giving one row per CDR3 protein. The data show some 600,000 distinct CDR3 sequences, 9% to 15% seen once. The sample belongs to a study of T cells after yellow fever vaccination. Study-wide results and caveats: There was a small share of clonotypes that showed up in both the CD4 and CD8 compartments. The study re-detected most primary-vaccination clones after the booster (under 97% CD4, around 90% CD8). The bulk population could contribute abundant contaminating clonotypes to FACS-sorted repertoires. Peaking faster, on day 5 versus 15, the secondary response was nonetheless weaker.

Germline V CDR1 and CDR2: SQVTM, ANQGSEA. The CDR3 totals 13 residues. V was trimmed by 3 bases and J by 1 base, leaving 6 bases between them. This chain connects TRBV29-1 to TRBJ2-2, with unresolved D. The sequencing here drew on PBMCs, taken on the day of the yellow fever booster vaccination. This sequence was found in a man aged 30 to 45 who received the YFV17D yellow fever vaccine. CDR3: CSVEVWNTGELFF. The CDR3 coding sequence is TGCAGCGTTGAGGTCTGGAACACCGGGGAGCTGTTTTTT.